The 17 T cell receptor beta chains given below trace back to one sample, sequenced in a study of PD-1 blockade in classical Hodgkin lymphoma. Profiled with immunoSEQ multiplex PCR; TCRdb holds only in-frame clones, not every one. The sample carries roughly 28,000 clones, around 88% recorded once. Every patient relapsed after autologous stem cell transplantation, and brentuximab vedotin exposure varied. Isolated CD8+ T cells were derived from thawed PBMCs through magnetic negative selection. The specimen was CD8+ T cells from blood, collected at baseline. The receptors originated from a human donor with classical Hodgkin lymphoma.

The rearrangement joins TRBV5-4 to TRBJ2-3, with TRBD2 matching 9 bases. The junction had 15 bases not matched to a gene; V was cut back by 4 bases and J by 3 bases. Germline V gene sequence: CDR1 SGHNT, CDR2 YYREEE (reference sequence). There are 18 residues in the CDR3. The chain's CDR3 is CASSLLVRAGGWTDTQYF. The CDR3 nucleotides are TGTGCCAGCAGCCTGCTGGTGCGAGCGGGAGGTTGGACAGATACGCAGTATTTT.

This clone was detected only a few times. As DNA, the CDR3 is TGTGCCAGCAGCCAAGATAATCAGCCCCAGCATTTT. Protein: CASSQDNQPQHF. This chain joins TRBV4-2 and TRBJ1-5; D is unresolved. The CDR3 runs 12 residues. CDR1 and CDR2 (germline): LGHNA, YNFKEQ. V was cut by 0 bases and J by 4 bases, with 1 base left in between.

The gene calls are TRBV4-1 and TRBJ2-6; no clear D gene. This CDR3 has 18 residues. CDR1 MGHRA and CDR2 YSYEKL come from the germline V gene. Trimming pared 0 bases from V and 2 bases from J, leaving 14 bases between. The CDR3 DNA reads TGCGCCAGCAGCCAAGACATCCCACCACACCCTGGGGCCAACGTCCTGACTTTC. This gives the protein CASSQDIPPHPGANVLTF.

This chain connects TRBV9 to TRBJ2-5; 9 bases map to TRBD1. V lost 4 bases, J lost 5 bases, and 9 bases stayed unmatched. This CDR3 has 15 residues. From germline, CDR1 is SGDLS and CDR2 YYNGEE. Here the CDR3 reads CASSIGTGKQETQYF. As DNA, the CDR3 is TGTGCCAGCAGCATCGGGACAGGGAAACAGGAGACCCAGTACTTC.

The chain's CDR3 is CASSPGQVPYEQYF. The CDR3 DNA sequence: TGTGCCAGCAGCCCGGGACAGGTCCCCTACGAGCAGTACTTC. V and J are TRBV28 and TRBJ2-7; 8 bases are a match to TRBD1. The CDR3 extends over 14 amino acids. CDR1 is MDHEN and CDR2 is SYDVKM in the germline V gene. The J segment lost 2 bases and the V segment lost 6 bases, leaving 6 bases of the junction unmatched. Full variable domain (rest looked up from reference TRBV28 and TRBJ2-7): DVKVTQSSRYLVKRTGEKVFLECVQDMDHENMFWYRQDPGLGLRLIYFSYDVKMKEKGDIPEGYSVSREKKERFSLILESASTNQTSMYLCASSPGQVPYEQYFGPGTRLTVT.

V and J are TRBV29-1 and TRBJ2-5, with 7 bases aligning to TRBD2. The last part of the DNA fits TRBJ2-7 better; the J call may be wrong. Germline-derived CDR1 and CDR2 are SQVTM and ANQGSEA. This CDR3 has 12 residues. The CDR3, as DNA: TGCAGCGTTGCTAGCGGAGCCTACGAGCAGTACTTC. Translated: CSVASGAYEQYF.

The chain is built from TRBV5-1 and TRBJ2-7; D remains ambiguous. V was cut by 0 bases and J by 4 bases, with 11 bases left in between. The germline V gene has CDR1 SGHRS and CDR2 YFSETQ. The CDR3 covers 14 residues. The DNA for the CDR3 is TGCGCCAGCAGCTTGGAAGGGTATCTGTACGAGCAGTACTTC. It translates to CASSLEGYLYEQYF.

About this clone itself: The germline gene is not matched at one end of the junction; a read error may be the cause. This rearrangement joins TRBV7-9 to TRBJ2-7; D gene unclear. CDR1 is SEHNR and CDR2 is FQNEAQ in the germline V gene (reference sequence). The CDR3 loop spans 12 amino acids. The CDR3 here is CASTLGSYEQYF. Written as DNA, the CDR3 is TGTGCCAGCACCTTAGGTAGTTACGAGCAGTACTTC. Together with reference TRBV7-9 and TRBJ2-7, the CDR3 gives the full variable domain: DTGVSQNPRHKITKRGQNVTFRCDPISEHNRLYWYRQTLGQGPEFLTYFQNEAQLEKSRLLSDRFSAERPKGSFSTLEIQRTEQGDSAMYLCASTLGSYEQYFGPGTRLTVT.

The rearrangement uses TRBV9 and TRBJ2-1; 11 bases are shared with TRBD2. The CDR3 contains 17 residues. Per germline, CDR1 SGDLS and CDR2 YYNGEE. With 4 bases clipped from V and 0 bases from J, the junction kept 6 bases outside the gene matches. DNA of the CDR3: TGTGCCAGCAGCCCATGGACTAGCGGGCGCTCCTACAATGAGCAGTTCTTC. Translated: CASSPWTSGRSYNEQFF.

This clone is deemed medium-sized. This chain links TRBV27 with TRBJ2-1; 13 bases map to TRBD2. The CDR3 is 17 amino acids. CDR1 is MNHEY, CDR2 SMNVEV, per germline (reference sequence). Trimming at V came to 5 bases and at J to 4 bases, leaving 8 bases not matched to a gene. DNA for the CDR3: TGTGCCAGCAGTCCGACTGGGACTAGCGGGGTTTACAATGAGCAGTTCTTC. It codes for CASSPTGTSGVYNEQFF.

V and J are TRBV9 and TRBJ2-1; 7 bases fit TRBD1. With 3 bases clipped from V and 8 bases from J, the junction kept 8 bases outside the gene matches. The CDR3 consists of 14 residues. Germline assignment: CDR1 SGDLS and CDR2 YYNGEE. For the CDR3, the DNA is TGTGCCAGCAGCGGAAGGGACAGTATGCATGAGCAGTTCTTC. This gives the protein CASSGRDSMHEQFF.

The chain is built from TRBV18 and TRBJ2-3, with D possibly being TRBD1 (7 bases). Trimming cost V 7 bases and J 3 bases, with 26 bases left between them. The CDR3 loop spans 18 amino acids. Germline CDR1 reads KGHSH; CDR2 reads LQKENI. The CDR3 DNA sequence: TGTGCCAGCTTCACCAATCCGCAGGGGGGAGAAAAGACAGATACGCAGTATTTT. This encodes CASFTNPQGGEKTDTQYF.

The chain couples TRBV27 to TRBJ2-7, with D possibly called TRBD1 or TRBD2 (5 bases each). V was clipped by 1 base and J by 3 bases, with 22 bases between them. The CDR3 is made up of 18 amino acids. Per germline, CDR1 MNHEY and CDR2 SMNVEV (reference sequence). CDR3 DNA: TGTGCCAGCAGTTTATTCCCAACGAGGGGCGGATCCAGCTACGAGCAGTACTTC. Protein sequence: CASSLFPTRGGSSYEQYF.

This rearrangement joins TRBV5-6 to TRBJ2-1; 7 nucleotides agree with TRBD2. CDR1 and CDR2 from the germline V gene are SGHDT and YYEEEE. The junction had 7 bases not matched to a gene; V was cut back by 5 bases and J by 8 bases. The CDR3 is made up of 13 amino acids. The CDR3 region has the DNA TGTGCCAGCAGGAGGCGGGAGTGGGATGAGCAGTTCTTC. This gives the protein CASRRREWDEQFF.

The gene calls are TRBV27 and TRBJ2-2; TRBD1 matches at 10 bases. Trimming took 7 bases from V and 7 from J; bases not matched to a gene: 3. This CDR3 is built from 13 residues. Germline CDR1 is MNHEY and CDR2 is SMNVEV (reference sequence). This chain's CDR3 is CASTGTGVGELFF. CDR3 sequence (DNA): TGTGCCAGCACGGGGACAGGGGTCGGGGAGCTGTTTTTT.

The rearrangement joins TRBV28 to TRBJ2-7; D is undetermined. CDR1 and CDR2 from the germline V gene are MDHEN and SYDVKM. Trimming shortened V by 5 bases and J by 3 bases, and 14 bases separated the two germline ends. This CDR3 contains 14 residues. This CDR3 reads CASSPRRRRYEQYF. CDR3 DNA sequence: TGTGCCAGCAGTCCCCGACGGAGACGCTACGAGCAGTACTTC. Looking up the rest from reference TRBV28 and TRBJ2-7 gives the full variable domain: DVKVTQSSRYLVKRTGEKVFLECVQDMDHENMFWYRQDPGLGLRLIYFSYDVKMKEKGDIPEGYSVSREKKERFSLILESASTNQTSMYLCASSPRRRRYEQYFGPGTRLTVT.

The chain has TRBV11-2 and TRBJ1-1; 11 bases map to TRBD1. CDR1 and CDR2 (germline): SGHAT, FQNNGV. Trimming removed 5 bases from V and 0 bases from J; junction bases left unmatched: 8. This CDR3 comprises 17 residues. CDR3 in amino acids: CASSPRTGGYMNTEAFF. CDR3 coding DNA: TGTGCCAGCAGCCCCCGGACAGGGGGCTACATGAACACTGAAGCTTTCTTT. The variable domain in full, with the rest retrieved from reference TRBV11-2 and TRBJ1-1, is EAGVAQSPRYKIIEKRQSVAFWCNPISGHATLYWYQQILGQGPKLLIQFQNNGVVDDSQLPKDRFSAERLKGVDSTLKIQPAKLEDSAVYLCASSPRTGGYMNTEAFFGQGTRLTVV.